These 6 T cell receptor beta chains were sequenced from one sample in a study of blood T cell repertoires in COVID-19. Here immunoSEQ multiplex PCR was the method, and the copy in TCRdb shows in-frame clones only, minus some. The sample consists of about 110,000 clones, under 85% of them appearing once. The sample was peripheral blood. Receptor source: a woman aged 55-69 years with acute or convalescent COVID-19.

The chain joins TRBV5-4 to TRBJ2-5; 8 bases line up with TRBD1. J was trimmed by 5 bases and V by 4 bases; bases with no gene match: 4. This CDR3 has 13 amino acids. Germline V gene sequence: CDR1 SGHNT, CDR2 YYREEE (reference sequence). The CDR3 reads CASSLDRVETQYF. In DNA, the CDR3 is TGTGCCAGCAGCCTGGACAGGGTTGAGACCCAGTACTTC.

The chain links TRBV28 to TRBJ1-5, with 8 nucleotides matching TRBD1. CDR1 and CDR2 (germline): MDHEN, SYDVKM. The CDR3 is made up of 17 amino acids. Trimming removed 5 bases from V and 5 bases from J; junction bases left unmatched: 14. CDR3 coding DNA: TGTGCCAGCAGTCCGACAGGGGTTGGAAAGCGGTATCAGCCCCAGCATTTT. It translates to CASSPTGVGKRYQPQHF. Variable domain in full (rest from reference TRBV28 and TRBJ1-5): DVKVTQSSRYLVKRTGEKVFLECVQDMDHENMFWYRQDPGLGLRLIYFSYDVKMKEKGDIPEGYSVSREKKERFSLILESASTNQTSMYLCASSPTGVGKRYQPQHFGDGTRLSIL.

The CDR3 sequence is CASSKRTGGDNSPLHF. CDR3 nucleotides: TGTGCCAGCAGCAAGCGGACAGGAGGTGATAATTCACCCCTCCACTTT. The genes are TRBV3-1 (or the pseudogene TRBV3-2) and TRBJ1-6; 7 bases align to TRBD1. J lost 5 bases, V lost 5 bases, and 9 bases had no gene match. The CDR3 has 16 amino acids. Germline V gene data show CDR1 as LGHDT and CDR2 as YNNKEL (reference sequence).

In its sample, this clone was seen a few times. The V call is TRBV5-4, the J call TRBJ1-1; D is undetermined. Germline V gene data show CDR1 as SGHNT and CDR2 as YYREEE (reference sequence). The V gene lost 0 bases and the J gene lost 1 base, with 7 bases spanning the gap. The CDR3 totals 14 residues. Here the CDR3 reads CASSLVIGNTEAFF. CDR3 DNA: TGTGCCAGCAGCTTGGTCATCGGGAACACTGAAGCTTTCTTT.

The chain recombines TRBV19 with TRBJ2-1, with 9 bases matching TRBD2. This CDR3 spans 14 amino acids. The germline V gene has CDR1 LNHDA and CDR2 SQIVND (reference sequence). After removal of 6 bases from V and 3 bases from J, the junction contained 3 bases not matched to a gene. This chain's CDR3 is CASRRREGYNEQFF. The DNA for the CDR3 is TGTGCCAGTAGGAGGCGGGAGGGCTACAATGAGCAGTTCTTC.

The chain couples TRBV7-2 to TRBJ1-2; 8 bases are a match to TRBD1. The junction had 4 bases not matched to a gene; V was cut back by 6 bases and J by 4 bases. Germline V gene data show CDR1 as SGHTA and CDR2 as FQGNSA. The CDR3 totals 13 residues. CDR3 amino acids: CASRSGTGYGYTF. The DNA for the CDR3 is TGTGCCAGCAGATCCGGGACAGGCTATGGCTACACCTTC.